A single sample is the source of the 22 T cell receptor beta chains below, sequenced in a study of T-cell reconstitution after alpha-beta-depleted transplantation in children. TCRbeta library construction was performed incorporating unique molecular identifiers. TCRdb re-analysed the PCR reads in MiXCR, keeping a single row per CDR3 protein. The sample carries roughly 590,000 distinct CDR3 sequences, approximately 16% recorded once. The sequences come from PBMCs from the stem cell graft donor, collected from the stem cell graft. These receptors were taken from a human donor who donated a stem cell graft to a child with acute myeloid leukemia.

Many counts were recorded for this clonotype. The J gene is TRBJ2-3, the V gene TRBV27; tentative D call: TRBD1 (6 bases). The CDR3 is made up of 14 amino acids. The V end lost 7 bases, the J end lost 3 bases, and 14 bases lay between the germline ends. Per germline, CDR1 MNHEY and CDR2 SMNVEV (reference sequence). CDR3 in DNA: TGTGCCAGCAACAAAAGGGGGTTGACAGATACGCAGTATTTT. Translating gives CASNKRGLTDTQYF.

To note about this clonotype: It may be a read error: a sequence one base away is much more abundant. The chain has TRBV6-1 and TRBJ1-1; 7 bases align to TRBD1. Germline lookup yields CDR1 MNHNS and CDR2 SASEGT. The CDR3 covers 13 residues. In DNA, the CDR3 is TGTACCAGCAGTCATACAGGGGCCTATGAAGCTTTCTTT. Its protein is CTSSHTGAYEAFF.

The V and J genes are TRBV7-9 and TRBJ2-7, with D possibly being TRBD1 or TRBD2 (5 bases each). Germline loops: CDR1 SEHNR, CDR2 FQNEAQ (reference sequence). The CDR3 consists of 15 residues. Trimming cost V 1 base and J 0 bases, with 10 bases left between them. The CDR3 sequence is CASSLVSGSSYEQYV. The CDR3 DNA is TGTGCCAGCAGCTTAGTTTCAGGGAGCTCCTACGAGCAGTACGTC.

The chain is built from TRBV27 and TRBJ2-7, with TRBD1 matching over 7 bases. Germline CDR1 reads MNHEY; CDR2 reads SMNVEV (reference sequence). Trimming removed 6 bases from V and 7 bases from J; junction bases left unmatched: 9. The CDR3 spans 13 residues. CDR3 nucleotides: TGTGCCAGCAGAACAGGGACAGTCCTTGAGCAGTACTTC. Translation: CASRTGTVLEQYF.

Ten or more counts support this clonotype. The rearrangement uses TRBV12-3 or TRBV12-4 and TRBJ2-1; D ambiguous. The CDR3 is 13 residues long. V dropped 2 bases and J dropped 1 base, with 3 bases sitting between them. CDR3 residues: CASSLTSYNEQFF. The CDR3 DNA is TGTGCCAGCAGTTTAACATCCTACAATGAGCAGTTCTTC.

This clonotype has at least ten counts. This rearrangement joins TRBV12-3 or TRBV12-4 to TRBJ2-5; D possibly corresponds to TRBD1 (5 bases). The V end was cut by 8 bases, the J end by 1 base, with 17 bases between. The CDR3 extends over 15 amino acids. CDR3 loop: CASGSGAVIQETQYF. CDR3 bases: TGTGCCAGCGGGTCTGGGGCGGTGATCCAAGAGACCCAGTACTTC.

In its sample, this clonotype was seen many times. The rearrangement links TRBV20-1 to TRBJ2-5; D possibly uses TRBD1 or TRBD2 (5 bases each). The germline V gene has CDR1 DFQATT and CDR2 SNEGSKA (reference sequence). This CDR3 region has 19 residues. Trimming shortened V by 3 bases and J by 4 bases, and 30 bases separated the two germline ends. Here the CDR3 reads CSASRVKLVGVRGPETQYF. CDR3 nucleotides: TGCAGTGCTAGTCGGGTTAAGTTAGTCGGCGTTCGGGGACCAGAGACCCAGTACTTC.

Worth noting for this clonotype: A much more abundant neighbour one base away suggests this may be a read error. This sequence joins TRBV25-1 and TRBJ1-1, with no clear D. The CDR3 sequence is 13 residues long. CDR1 and CDR2 (germline): MGHDK, SYGVNS. V lost 4 bases, J lost 5 bases, and 11 bases lay in between. DNA of the CDR3: TGTGCCAGCAGTGGGGGAGGAAAAACTGAAGCTTTCTTT. Translating it yields CASSGGGKTEAFF.

This clonotype has ten or more counts. This rearrangement joins TRBV29-1 to TRBJ1-3; D is undetermined. The CDR3 spans 11 residues. The germline V gene has CDR1 SQVTM and CDR2 ANQGSEA. Trimming removed 8 bases at V and 4 bases at J, with 9 bases between. The CDR3 DNA reads as TGCAGCCGGTGGTTCGGAAACACCATATATTTT. It codes for CSRWFGNTIYF. Full variable domain (outside the CDR3, taken from reference TRBV29-1 and TRBJ1-3): SAVISQKPSRDICQRGTSLTIQCQVDSQVTMMFWYRQQPGQSLTLIATANQGSEATYESGFVIDKFPISRPNLTFSTLTVSNMSPEDSSIYLCSRWFGNTIYFGEGSWLTVV.

This clonotype has ten or more counts. This chain connects TRBV5-6 to TRBJ2-7; possible D gene TRBD1, 5 bases. The CDR3 consists of 14 residues. V dropped 4 bases and J dropped 3 bases, with 14 bases sitting between them. CDR1 is SGHDT, CDR2 YYEEEE, per germline. Here the CDR3 DNA reads TGTGCCAGCAGCCCTGGTGCAGGGAACTACGAGCAGTACTTC. Translation: CASSPGAGNYEQYF.

This clonotype has a count of ten or more. The V call is TRBV27, the J call TRBJ1-6; D is unclear. This CDR3 is built from 13 residues. CDR1 and CDR2 from the germline V gene are MNHEY and SMNVEV (reference sequence). V shed 5 bases and J shed 7 bases, with 9 bases lying between them. The CDR3 DNA sequence: TGTGCCAGCAGTAGACTGACGAATTCACCCCTCCACTTT. This sequence encodes CASSRLTNSPLHF.

Ten or more counts support this clonotype. CDR3 sequence reads: CATSDRGYPEQFF. In DNA, the CDR3 is TGTGCCACCAGTGATCGGGGCTATCCTGAGCAGTTCTTC. V gene TRBV24-1 combines with J gene TRBJ2-1; D could derive from TRBD1 or TRBD2 (5 bases each). V was pared by 3 bases and J by 9 bases, with 11 bases between. The CDR3 consists of 13 residues. The V gene's germline CDR1 is KGHDR and CDR2 SFDVKD.

This clonotype showed up many times. The chain uses TRBV20-1 and TRBJ2-2; TRBD1 matches 8 bases. The CDR3 is 17 residues long. After removal of 1 base from V and 5 bases from J, the junction contained 12 bases not matched to a gene. Germline loops: CDR1 DFQATT, CDR2 SNEGSKA (reference sequence). The CDR3 coding sequence is TGCAGTGCTAGAGGAAGGACAGGGATCGGAGGAACCGGGGAGCTGTTTTTT. This codes for CSARGRTGIGGTGELFF.

A few counts support this clonotype. The chain has TRBV5-5 and TRBJ2-3; no reliable D call. Trimming cost V 2 bases and J 1 base, with 14 bases left between them. The CDR3 has 16 residues. The germline CDR1 and CDR2 sequences are SGHKS and YYEKEE (reference sequence). CDR3: CASSFQSLVGTDTQYF. The DNA for the CDR3 is TGTGCCAGCAGCTTTCAAAGTTTAGTTGGCACAGATACGCAGTATTTT.

This clonotype was found a few times. V gene TRBV20-1 combines with J gene TRBJ2-1; D possibly corresponds to TRBD1 (6 bases). The CDR3 totals 17 residues. Germline values: CDR1 DFQATT, CDR2 SNEGSKA (reference sequence). Trimming left V 2 bases short and J 5 bases short, with 22 bases between. CDR3 loop: CSARSYRVQGRDNEQFF. The CDR3 DNA sequence: TGCAGTGCTAGAAGTTACAGGGTACAAGGAAGGGACAATGAGCAGTTCTTC.

Many counts were recorded for this clonotype. The chain uses TRBV20-1 and TRBJ1-1, with D uncertain. From germline, CDR1 is DFQATT and CDR2 SNEGSKA (reference sequence). This CDR3 has 12 amino acids. V was shortened by 6 bases and J by 0 bases, with 8 bases between the two germline ends. CDR3 DNA: TGCAGTGCCTTATCCCTGAACACTGAAGCTTTCTTT. Protein sequence: CSALSLNTEAFF.

This chain uses TRBV5-6 with TRBJ1-1; perhaps TRBD1 as D (5 bases). V gave up 4 bases and J gave up 0 bases, with 16 bases separating them. Germline V gives CDR1 SGHDT, CDR2 YYEEEE. The CDR3 sequence is 16 residues long. Here the CDR3 DNA reads TGTGCCAGCAGCAGCCCCTGGGGCGGGATGAACACTGAAGCTTTCTTT. Residues: CASSSPWGGMNTEAFF.

The chain uses TRBV5-1 and TRBJ2-2; D gene ambiguous. Trimming took 9 bases from V and 2 from J, leaving 8 bases between them. The CDR3 sequence is 12 residues long. Germline lookup yields CDR1 SGHRS and CDR2 YFSETQ. Here the CDR3 reads CATSSNTGELFF. The DNA of the CDR3 is TGCGCCACCTCGTCCAACACCGGGGAGCTGTTTTTT.

In its sample, this clonotype was seen many times. The chain links TRBV12-3 or TRBV12-4 to TRBJ2-4; possibly TRBD1 for D (6 bases). The CDR3 runs 13 residues. V lost 10 bases and J 1 base, leaving 11 bases between the germline ends. The CDR3 protein is CATLDRAKNIQYF. The CDR3 DNA sequence: TGTGCCACCCTTGACAGGGCCAAAAACATTCAGTACTTC.

The sample holds a few counts of this clonotype. The rearrangement uses TRBV11-2 and TRBJ2-1; unclear D gene. The CDR3 contains 18 residues. V was clipped by 3 bases and J by 4 bases, with 22 bases between them. From germline, CDR1 is SGHAT and CDR2 FQNNGV. The CDR3 coding sequence is TGTGCCAGCAGCTTCCCTGTCGATGACGACAACTGGTACAATGAGCAGTTCTTC. Translated: CASSFPVDDDNWYNEQFF.

The table lists this clonotype with a few counts. The chain recombines TRBV5-1 with TRBJ1-1, with 8 bases fitting TRBD1. Germline V CDR1 and CDR2: SGHRS, YFSETQ. This CDR3 has 15 amino acids. The V segment lost 2 bases and the J segment 1 base; nucleotides outside the gene matches: 4. CDR3 DNA sequence: TGCGCCAGCAGCTTCGGAGGGACAGGGAACACTGAAGCTTTCTTT. This translates into CASSFGGTGNTEAFF.

This sequence joins TRBV11-2 and TRBJ2-2, with D perhaps being TRBD1 or TRBD2 (5 bases each). Germline assignment: CDR1 SGHAT and CDR2 FQNNGV. Trimming took 2 bases from V and 2 from J, leaving 21 bases between them. This CDR3 spans 19 amino acids. CDR3 DNA sequence: TGTGCCAGCAGCTTAATTAGACGGGGAAGGGGCCTTAACACCGGGGAGCTGTTTTTT. This codes for CASSLIRRGRGLNTGELFF. The variable domain in full, with the rest retrieved from reference TRBV11-2 and TRBJ2-2, is EAGVAQSPRYKIIEKRQSVAFWCNPISGHATLYWYQQILGQGPKLLIQFQNNGVVDDSQLPKDRFSAERLKGVDSTLKIQPAKLEDSAVYLCASSLIRRGRGLNTGELFFGEGSRLTVL.